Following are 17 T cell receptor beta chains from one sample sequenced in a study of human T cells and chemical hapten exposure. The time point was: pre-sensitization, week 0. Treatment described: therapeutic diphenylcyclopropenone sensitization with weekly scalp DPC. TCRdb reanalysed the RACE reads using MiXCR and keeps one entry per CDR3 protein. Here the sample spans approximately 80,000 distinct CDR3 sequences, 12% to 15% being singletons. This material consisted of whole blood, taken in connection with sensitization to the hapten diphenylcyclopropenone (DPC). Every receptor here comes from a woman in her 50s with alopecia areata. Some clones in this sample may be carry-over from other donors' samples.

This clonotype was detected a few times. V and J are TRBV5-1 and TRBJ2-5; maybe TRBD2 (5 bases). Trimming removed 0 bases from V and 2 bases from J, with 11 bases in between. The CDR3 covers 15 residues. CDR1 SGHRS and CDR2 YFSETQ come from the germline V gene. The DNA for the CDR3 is TGCGCCAGCAGCTTGGGGACTTTACAACAAGAGACCCAGTACTTC. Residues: CASSLGTLQQETQYF.

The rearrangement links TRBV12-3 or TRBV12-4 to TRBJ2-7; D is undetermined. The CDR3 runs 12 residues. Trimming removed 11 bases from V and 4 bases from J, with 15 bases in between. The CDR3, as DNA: TGTGCCCGAAACCCACTCGTTTACGAGCAGTACTTC. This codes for CARNPLVYEQYF.

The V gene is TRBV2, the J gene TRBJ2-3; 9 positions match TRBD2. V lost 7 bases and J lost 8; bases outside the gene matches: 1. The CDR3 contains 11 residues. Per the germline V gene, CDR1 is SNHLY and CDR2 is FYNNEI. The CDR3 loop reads CASKRGATQYF. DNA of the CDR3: TGTGCCAGCAAGCGGGGGGCTACGCAGTATTTT.

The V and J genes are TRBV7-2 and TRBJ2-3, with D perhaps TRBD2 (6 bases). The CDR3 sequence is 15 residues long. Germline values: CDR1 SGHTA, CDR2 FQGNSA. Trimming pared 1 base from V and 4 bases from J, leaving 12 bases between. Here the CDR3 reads CASSLDSGGADTQYF. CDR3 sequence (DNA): TGTGCCAGCAGCTTAGATAGCGGCGGAGCAGATACGCAGTATTTT.

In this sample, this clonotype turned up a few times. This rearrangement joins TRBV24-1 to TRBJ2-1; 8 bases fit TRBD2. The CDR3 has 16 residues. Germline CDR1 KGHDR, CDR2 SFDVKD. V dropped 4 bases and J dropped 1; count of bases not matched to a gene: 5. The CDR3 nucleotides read TGTGCCACCAGTGACAGCGGGAGTGGGTCCTACAATGAGCAGTTCTTC. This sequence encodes CATSDSGSGSYNEQFF.

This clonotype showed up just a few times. CDR3 in DNA: TGCGCCAGCAGCTTGGATCCCACAGGAAACACCATATATTTT. This codes for CASSLDPTGNTIYF. The J gene is TRBJ1-3, the V gene TRBV5-1, with D hard to call. This CDR3 is built from 14 residues. Germline CDR1 reads SGHRS; CDR2 reads YFSETQ. V was shortened by 0 bases and J by 4 bases, with 8 bases between the two germline ends.

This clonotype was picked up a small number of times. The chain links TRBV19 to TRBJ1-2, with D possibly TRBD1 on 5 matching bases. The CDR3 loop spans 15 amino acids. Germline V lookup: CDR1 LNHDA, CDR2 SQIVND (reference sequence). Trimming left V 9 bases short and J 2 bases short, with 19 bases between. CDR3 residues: CASSKPGPPNYGYTF. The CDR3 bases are TGTGCCAGCTCGAAACCGGGACCGCCAAACTATGGCTACACCTTC.

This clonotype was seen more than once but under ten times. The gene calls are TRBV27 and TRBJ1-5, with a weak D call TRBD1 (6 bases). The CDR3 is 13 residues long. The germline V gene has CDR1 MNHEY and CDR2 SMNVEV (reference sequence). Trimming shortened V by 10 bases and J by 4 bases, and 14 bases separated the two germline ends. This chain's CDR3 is CAISGAGNQPQHF. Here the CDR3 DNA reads TGTGCCATCTCAGGGGCGGGTAATCAGCCCCAGCATTTT.

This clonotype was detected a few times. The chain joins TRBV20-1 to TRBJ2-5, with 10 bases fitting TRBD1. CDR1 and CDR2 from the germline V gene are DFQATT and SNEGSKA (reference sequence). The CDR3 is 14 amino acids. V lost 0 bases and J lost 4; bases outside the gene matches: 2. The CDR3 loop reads CSARDWTGGETQYF. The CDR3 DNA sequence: TGCAGTGCTAGAGATTGGACAGGGGGAGAGACCCAGTACTTC.

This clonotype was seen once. Here the CDR3 DNA reads TGCAGTGCCCGGACTAGCGGGAGCTACGAGCAGTACTTC. This codes for CSARTSGSYEQYF. This chain uses TRBV20-1 with TRBJ2-7, with 13 bases aligning to TRBD2. CDR3 length: 13 residues. Germline assignment: CDR1 DFQATT and CDR2 SNEGSKA (reference sequence). With V trimmed by 6 bases and J by 3 bases, 2 bases remained unmatched.

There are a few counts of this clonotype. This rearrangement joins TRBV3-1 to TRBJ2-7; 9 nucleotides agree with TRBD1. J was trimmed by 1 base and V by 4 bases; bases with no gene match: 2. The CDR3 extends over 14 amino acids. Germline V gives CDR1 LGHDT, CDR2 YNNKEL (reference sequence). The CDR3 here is CASSRGTGSYEQYF. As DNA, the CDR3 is TGTGCCAGCAGCCGCGGGACAGGGTCCTACGAGCAGTACTTC.

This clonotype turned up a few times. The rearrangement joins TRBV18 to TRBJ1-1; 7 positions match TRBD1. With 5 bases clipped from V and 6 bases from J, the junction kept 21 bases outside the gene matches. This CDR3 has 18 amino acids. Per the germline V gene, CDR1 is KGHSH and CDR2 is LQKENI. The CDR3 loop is CASSSSTSGQLKGAEAFF. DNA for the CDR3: TGTGCCAGCTCATCTTCAACATCGGGACAGCTTAAAGGAGCTGAAGCTTTCTTT.

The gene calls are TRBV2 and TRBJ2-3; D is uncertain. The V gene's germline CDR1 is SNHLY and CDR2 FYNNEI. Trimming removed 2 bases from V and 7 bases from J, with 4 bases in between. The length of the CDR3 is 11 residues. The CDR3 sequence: CASSEWHTQYF. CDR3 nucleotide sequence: TGTGCCAGCAGTGAATGGCATACGCAGTATTTT.

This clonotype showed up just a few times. CDR3 sequence (DNA): TGCGCCAGCTTTAATTCACCCCTCCACTTT. This encodes CASFNSPLHF. The genes are TRBV5-1 and TRBJ1-6, with D unclear. The CDR3 extends over 10 amino acids. CDR1 is SGHRS, CDR2 YFSETQ, per germline. V gave up 7 bases and J gave up 6 bases, with 2 bases separating them.

The CDR3 is CSARDSVERTQYF. CDR3 coding DNA: TGCAGTGCTAGAGATTCTGTAGAAAGGACCCAGTACTTC. This sequence joins TRBV20-1 and TRBJ2-5; D unresolved. In germline, CDR1 is DFQATT, CDR2 SNEGSKA (reference sequence). The CDR3 loop spans 13 amino acids. Trimming pared 0 bases from V and 7 bases from J, leaving 12 bases between.

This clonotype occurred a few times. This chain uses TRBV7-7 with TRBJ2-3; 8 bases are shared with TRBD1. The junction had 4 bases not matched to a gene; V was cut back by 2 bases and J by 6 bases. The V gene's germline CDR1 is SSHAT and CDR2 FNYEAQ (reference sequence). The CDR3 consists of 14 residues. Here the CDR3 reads CASSLNRGEDTQYF. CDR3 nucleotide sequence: TGTGCCAGCAGCTTAAACAGGGGGGAGGATACGCAGTATTTT.

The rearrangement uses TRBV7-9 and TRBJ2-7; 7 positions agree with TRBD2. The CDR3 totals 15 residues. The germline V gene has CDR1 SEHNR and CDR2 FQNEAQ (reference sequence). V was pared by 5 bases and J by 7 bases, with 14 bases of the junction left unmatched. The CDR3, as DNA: TGTGCCAGCAGCCGGACTAGTTTATCTTTTGATGAGCAGTACTTC. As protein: CASSRTSLSFDEQYF.